Shown below are 2 T cell receptor beta chains from a single sample sequenced in a study of blood T cell repertoires in COVID-19. Measured with immunoSEQ multiplex PCR; TCRdb has only the in-frame clones, and not every one. The sample lists 80,000 or so clones, approximately 85% occurring once. The sequencing input was peripheral blood. Receptors were obtained from a man aged 50 or older with COVID-19, enrolled during active disease.

This chain links TRBV7-9 with TRBJ2-3; TRBD1 matches 7 bases. Germline V lookup: CDR1 SEHNR, CDR2 FQNEAQ (reference sequence). V was clipped by 5 bases and J by 3 bases; unmatched bases: 8. The CDR3 runs to 15 residues. CDR3 amino acids: CASSPTGLETDTQYF. The CDR3 DNA reads TGTGCCAGCAGCCCGACAGGGCTGGAGACAGATACGCAGTATTTT.

The chain uses TRBV7-2 and TRBJ1-2, with TRBD1 identical over 7 bases. CDR1 and CDR2 (germline): SGHTA, FQGNSA. This CDR3 spans 14 amino acids. After removal of 3 bases from V and 4 bases from J, the junction contained 5 bases not matched to a gene. CDR3 bases: TGTGCCAGCAGCTTGTCCCGGGACAGCTATGGCTACACCTTC. Amino acids: CASSLSRDSYGYTF. The variable domain in full, with the rest retrieved from reference TRBV7-2 and TRBJ1-2, is GAGVSQSPSNKVTEKGKDVELRCDPISGHTALYWYRQSLGQGLEFLIYFQGNSAPDKSGLPSDRFSAERTGGSVSTLTIQRTQQEDSAVYLCASSLSRDSYGYTFGSGTRLTVV.